The following is a T cell receptor beta chain sequence with its context. Individual cDNA molecules carried attached unique molecular identifiers. MiXCR, run by TCRdb on the 5' RACE reads, gives a single entry per CDR3 protein. The data show around 53,000 distinct CDR3 sequences, around 7.7% seen once. This CDR3 has 15 amino acids. Germline CDR1 reads LGHNA; CDR2 reads YNFKEQ. V lost 1 base to trimming and J lost 0 bases, with 10 bases between them. This sample was included in a study of early T cells in non-severe SARS-CoV-2 infection. J is TRBJ2-7 and V is TRBV4-2; D possibly matches TRBD1 or TRBD2 (7 bases each). The TCR was taken from an adult who was a healthcare worker with PCR-confirmed SARS-CoV-2 infection or an uninfected control (not recorded which). Sequencing was performed on whole blood. In DNA form, the CDR3 reads TGTGCCAGCAGCCAAGCAGGGGGGGGCTCCTACGAGCAGTACTTC. Protein product: CASSQAGGGSYEQYF.